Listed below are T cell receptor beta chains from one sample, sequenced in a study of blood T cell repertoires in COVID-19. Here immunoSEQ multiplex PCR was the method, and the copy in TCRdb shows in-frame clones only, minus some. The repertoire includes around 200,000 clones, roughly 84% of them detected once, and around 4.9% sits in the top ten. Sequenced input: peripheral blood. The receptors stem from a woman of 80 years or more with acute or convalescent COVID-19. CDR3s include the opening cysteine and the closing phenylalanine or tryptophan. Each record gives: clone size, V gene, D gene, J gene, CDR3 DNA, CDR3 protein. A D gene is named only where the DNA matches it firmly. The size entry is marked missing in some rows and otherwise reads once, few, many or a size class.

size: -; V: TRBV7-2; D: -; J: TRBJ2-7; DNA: TGTGCCAGCAGCCCACGGCGGGGACCCTACGAGCAGTACTTC; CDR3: CASSPRRGPYEQYF
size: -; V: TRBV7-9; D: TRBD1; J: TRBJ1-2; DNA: TGTGCCAGCAGCCAAAGGGATCAGGGGGGCTATGGCTACACCTTC; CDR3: CASSQRDQGGYGYTF
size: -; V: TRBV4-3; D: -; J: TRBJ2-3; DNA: TGCGCCAGCAGCCAAGTGTATCAGGGGTCCACAGATACGCAGTATTTT; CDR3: CASSQVYQGSTDTQYF
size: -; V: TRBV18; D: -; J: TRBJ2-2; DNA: TGTGCCAGCTCGGAGCAACGTCGCCCCGGGGGGGAGCTGTTTTTT; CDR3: CASSEQRRPGGELFF
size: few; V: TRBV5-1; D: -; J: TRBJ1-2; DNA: TGCGCCAGCAGCGGTCTGACAGAGAGCTATGGCTACACCTTC; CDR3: CASSGLTESYGYTF
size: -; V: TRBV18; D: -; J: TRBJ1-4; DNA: TGTGCCAGCTCACCCGACAGGAACACTAATGAAAAACTGTTTTTT; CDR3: CASSPDRNTNEKLFF
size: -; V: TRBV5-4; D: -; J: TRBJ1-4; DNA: TGTGCCAGCAGCTTGGATTCGTTACAGGGTGGCGAAAAACTGTTTTTT; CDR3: CASSLDSLQGGEKLFF
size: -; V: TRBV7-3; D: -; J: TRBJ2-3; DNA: TGTGCCAGCAGCTTAGAAATGTCCCGAGCAGATACGCAGTATTTT; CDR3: CASSLEMSRADTQYF
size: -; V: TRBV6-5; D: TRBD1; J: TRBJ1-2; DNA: TGTGCCAGCAGTAAGACAGGGGCTTTTATAAGCTACACCTTC; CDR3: CASSKTGAFISYTF
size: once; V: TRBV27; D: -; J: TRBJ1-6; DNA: TGTGCCAGCAGTCTCGGAACCGGGACATATGGGTCACCCCTCCACTTT; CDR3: CASSLGTGTYGSPLHF
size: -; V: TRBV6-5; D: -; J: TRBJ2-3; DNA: TGTGCCAGCAGTTTAGGGGGGGAGGGCACAGATACGCAGTATTTT; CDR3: CASSLGGEGTDTQYF
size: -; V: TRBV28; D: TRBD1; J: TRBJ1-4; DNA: TGTGCCAGCAGTCTTTCCGGGACAGGGAATGAAAAACTGTTTTTT; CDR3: CASSLSGTGNEKLFF
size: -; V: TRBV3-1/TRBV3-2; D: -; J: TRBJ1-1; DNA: TGTGCCAGCACGAGGTTGGGTGAGGAGACTGAAGCTTTCTTT; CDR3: CASTRLGEETEAFF
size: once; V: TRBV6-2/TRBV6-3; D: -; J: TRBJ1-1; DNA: TGTGCCAGCAGTTACCCAGGGAACACTGAAGCTTTCTTT; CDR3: CASSYPGNTEAFF